Listed here are 16 T cell receptor beta chains from one sample, sequenced in a study of ipilimumab plus nivolumab after autologous stem cell transplantation. This table comes from immunoSEQ multiplex PCR, and its TCRdb copy is limited to in-frame clones, with some not included. This sample has tens of thousands of clones, with approximately 92% found just once. The sequencing used PBMCs, collected in a trial of ipilimumab plus nivolumab as post-transplant consolidation. The receptors come from a male donor with multiple myeloma.

The chain couples TRBV5-4 to TRBJ1-3; 7 bases are shared with TRBD1. CDR1 and CDR2 from the germline V gene are SGHNT and YYREEE (reference sequence). V trimming: 4 bases; J trimming: 0 bases; junction bases outside the gene matches: 4. The CDR3 runs 15 residues. CDR3 nucleotide sequence: TGTGCCAGCAGCATGGGACAGAGCTCTGGAAACACCATATATTTT. Residues: CASSMGQSSGNTIYF.

The chain links TRBV5-4 to TRBJ2-1, with 15 bases matching TRBD2. V lost 2 bases to trimming and J lost 7 bases; unmatched junction nucleotides: 4. The CDR3 has 16 amino acids. Germline values: CDR1 SGHNT, CDR2 YYREEE (reference sequence). The CDR3 DNA reads as TGTGCCAGCAGCTTAGGACTAGCGGGAGGGCCTAATGAGCAGTTCTTC. Protein: CASSLGLAGGPNEQFF.

This chain uses TRBV6-5 with TRBJ2-3, with TRBD2 identical over 8 bases. CDR3 length: 15 residues. After removal of 10 bases from V and 2 bases from J, the junction contained 11 bases not matched to a gene. Per germline, CDR1 MNHEY and CDR2 SVGAGI. Here the CDR3 reads CATGGRKGATDTQYF. The CDR3, as DNA: TGTGCCACGGGGGGGCGCAAAGGGGCCACAGATACGCAGTATTTT.

Written as DNA, the CDR3 is TGTGCCAGCAGTTACTTGCCAGGGGGTATGAACACTGAAGCTTTCTTT. It specifies CASSYLPGGMNTEAFF. The V call is TRBV6-5, the J call TRBJ1-1; 7 bases are shared with TRBD1. Germline values: CDR1 MNHEY, CDR2 SVGAGI. This CDR3 region has 16 residues. Trimming took 1 base from V and 0 from J; bases not matched to a gene: 5.

V is TRBV9 and J is TRBJ2-7, with TRBD2 identical over 10 bases. V trimming: 5 bases; J trimming: 5 bases; junction bases outside the gene matches: 7. The CDR3 totals 14 residues. CDR1 is SGDLS, CDR2 YYNGEE, per germline. The DNA of the CDR3 is TGTGCCAGCAGTCAAAGCGGGAGGGCCCACGAGCAGTACTTC. Translating it yields CASSQSGRAHEQYF. Full variable domain (remainder filled in from reference TRBV9 and TRBJ2-7): DSGVTQTPKHLITATGQRVTLRCSPRSGDLSVYWYQQSLDQGLQFLIQYYNGEERAKGNILERFSAQQFPDLHSELNLSSLELGDSALYFCASSQSGRAHEQYFGPGTRLTVT.

V usage is TRBV11-2 and J usage is TRBJ2-1; 12 bases agree with TRBD2. Per the germline V gene, CDR1 is SGHAT and CDR2 is FQNNGV. V dropped 1 base and J dropped 7; count of bases not matched to a gene: 11. CDR3 length equals 18 residues. The CDR3, as DNA: TGTGCCAGCAGCTTAGTACCTCTAGCGGGGGGGCCTCGGAATGAGCAGTTCTTC. The encoded protein is CASSLVPLAGGPRNEQFF.

The chain uses TRBV27 and TRBJ2-5; 9 nucleotides line up with TRBD1. Germline V lookup: CDR1 MNHEY, CDR2 SMNVEV (reference sequence). Trimming at V came to 5 bases and at J to 4 bases, leaving 11 bases not matched to a gene. The CDR3 has 16 amino acids. CDR3 DNA: TGTGCCAGCAGTGGTGGGACAGGGAAAGGAGGAGAGACCCAGTACTTC. It codes for CASSGGTGKGGETQYF.

The rearrangement links TRBV5-1 to TRBJ1-1, with 7 nucleotides matching TRBD1. CDR1 SGHRS and CDR2 YFSETQ come from the germline V gene. This CDR3 spans 15 amino acids. With V trimmed by 0 bases and J by 4 bases, 6 bases remained unmatched. CDR3 amino acids: CASSLVGSGGTEAFF. The CDR3 nucleotides are TGCGCCAGCAGCTTGGTAGGCTCAGGGGGCACTGAAGCTTTCTTT.

V and J are TRBV27 and TRBJ1-2, with 7 bases lining up with TRBD1. Unmatched junction bases numbered 11, after V lost 3 bases and J lost 7 bases. CDR3 length: 15 amino acids. Germline V gene sequence: CDR1 MNHEY, CDR2 SMNVEV (reference sequence). The CDR3 DNA reads TGTGCCAGCAGTTTTTCGCCAGGGGGAATCGGTGGCTACACCTTC. Its translation: CASSFSPGGIGGYTF.

The J gene is TRBJ2-2, the V gene TRBV9, with D possibly being TRBD1 (5 bases). Trimming left V 0 bases short and J 7 bases short, with 13 bases between. The CDR3 has 15 residues. The germline CDR1 and CDR2 sequences are SGDLS and YYNGEE. The CDR3 sequence is CASSVGVGADGELFF. The DNA of the CDR3 is TGTGCCAGCAGCGTAGGAGTAGGGGCGGACGGGGAGCTGTTTTTT. Complete variable domain (other parts from reference TRBV9 and TRBJ2-2): DSGVTQTPKHLITATGQRVTLRCSPRSGDLSVYWYQQSLDQGLQFLIQYYNGEERAKGNILERFSAQQFPDLHSELNLSSLELGDSALYFCASSVGVGADGELFFGEGSRLTVL.

This clone was seen once. The CDR3 reads CASTGQNYGYTF. CDR3 nucleotides: TGTGCCAGCACAGGGCAGAACTATGGCTACACCTTC. The gene calls are TRBV28 and TRBJ1-2; weak D call: TRBD1 (5 bases). The CDR3 runs 12 residues. With 7 bases removed from V and 2 bases from J, the gap between germline ends came to 8 bases. The germline gives CDR1 MDHEN, CDR2 SYDVKM.

DNA of the CDR3: TGTGCCAGCTCAAGGACAACCGGGGCGACAGATACGCAGTATTTT. Translation gives CASSRTTGATDTQYF. The genes are TRBV18 and TRBJ2-3; the D gene could be TRBD1 or TRBD2 (5 bases each). This CDR3 region has 15 residues. Germline CDR1 is KGHSH and CDR2 is LQKENI. Trimming pared 5 bases from V and 3 bases from J, leaving 15 bases between.

DNA for the CDR3: TGCGCCAGCAGCTTGTGGGGGGGCCCCAATGAGCAGTTCTTC. This encodes CASSLWGGPNEQFF. The chain employs TRBV5-1 and TRBJ2-1, with D maybe TRBD2 (7 bases). The CDR3 totals 14 residues. Germline CDR1 reads SGHRS; CDR2 reads YFSETQ. Trimming took 1 base from V and 6 from J, leaving 11 bases between them. The full variable domain, with the rest looked up from reference TRBV5-1 and TRBJ2-1, is KAGVTQTPRYLIKTRGQQVTLSCSPISGHRSVSWYQQTPGQGLQFLFEYFSETQRNKGNFPGRFSGRQFSNSRSEMNVSTLELGDSALYLCASSLWGGPNEQFFGPGTRLTVL.

In nucleotides, the CDR3 is TGTGCCAGTAGTGAGGAGGGAGGATCCTACGAGCAGTACTTC. Protein: CASSEEGGSYEQYF. This chain joins TRBV19 and TRBJ2-7, with D tentatively TRBD2 (6 bases). Between the trimmed V and J ends, which lost 5 bases and 1 base, there was a span of 12 bases. CDR1 and CDR2 from the germline V gene are LNHDA and SQIVND (reference sequence). CDR3 length: 14 amino acids.

The V call is TRBV27, the J call TRBJ2-7; 12 nucleotides align to TRBD1. Trimming removed 5 bases from V and 6 bases from J; junction bases left unmatched: 8. The CDR3 is 15 amino acids. CDR1 and CDR2 from the germline V gene are MNHEY and SMNVEV (reference sequence). As DNA, the CDR3 is TGTGCCAGCAGTCGAAAGGGACAGGGGGCCGGCGAGCAGTACTTC. Protein: CASSRKGQGAGEQYF.

V is TRBV5-8 and J is TRBJ2-2; 9 bases agree with TRBD2. The CDR3 runs 17 residues. CDR1 is SGHTS, CDR2 YDEGEE, per germline. With V trimmed by 0 bases and J by 3 bases, 6 bases remained unmatched. CDR3 sequence: CASSLARLAGHTGELFF. The DNA of the CDR3 is TGTGCCAGCAGCTTGGCCCGGCTAGCGGGGCACACCGGGGAGCTGTTTTTT. Supplemented by reference TRBV5-8 and TRBJ2-2, the full variable domain reads EAGVTQSPTHLIKTRGQQATLRCSPISGHTSVYWYQQALGLGLQFLLWYDEGEERNRGNFPPRFSGRQFPNYSSELNVNALELEDSALYLCASSLARLAGHTGELFFGEGSRLTVL.